The subject of this entry is one T cell receptor (beta chain). Here immunoSEQ multiplex PCR was the method, and the copy in TCRdb shows in-frame clones only, minus some. This sample has over 85,000 clones, with roughly 96% found just once. These data come from a study of technical replicates of blood from a few donors. The CDR3 is 12 residues long. Germline loops: CDR1 SNHLY, CDR2 FYNNEI. Trimming left V 6 bases short and J 4 bases short, with 9 bases between. Sequencing was done on a sample of T cells isolated from PBMCs. The receptor comes from a human donor in good health. The V gene is TRBV2, the J gene TRBJ1-1; possibly TRBD1 for D (6 bases). The CDR3 DNA follows: TGTGCCAGCAGATACAGGGTCACTGAAGCTTTCTTT. Encoded protein: CASRYRVTEAFF. The whole variable domain, remainder taken from reference TRBV2 and TRBJ1-1, is EPEVTQTPSHQVTQMGQEVILRCVPISNHLYFYWYRQILGQKVEFLVSFYNNEISEKSEIFDDQFSVERPDGSNFTLKIRSTKLEDSAMYFCASRYRVTEAFFGQGTRLTVV.